This T cell receptor (beta chain) was observed in a study of blood T cell repertoires in COVID-19. About the research overall: Acute-phase and convalescent COVID-19 samples originated in the United States, Italy and Spain. From T cells, B-cell-depleted T cells, or PBMCs came the material, which was cDNA or gDNA.

The V gene lost 4 bases and the J gene lost 2 bases, with 9 bases spanning the gap. In germline, CDR1 is LNHNV, CDR2 YYDKDF (reference sequence). The CDR3 extends over 14 amino acids. How the authors handled the data: Reference gene primer amplification gave nucleated cell count estimates. Produced via immunoSEQ multiplex PCR; TCRdb's table is partial and in-frame only. V and J calls and clone size follow that table, whereas D and trimming were derived from the DNA. The sample records fewer than 200,000 clones, nearly 90% being singletons. Source material: peripheral blood. The TCR sequence derives from a man aged 18 to 30 who had recovered from COVID-19. This chain connects TRBV15 to TRBJ1-3; D may be TRBD1 (5 bases). The CDR3 DNA reads as TGTGCCACCAGCACCAGGGTTACTGGAAACACCATATATTTT. Amino acids: CATSTRVTGNTIYF.